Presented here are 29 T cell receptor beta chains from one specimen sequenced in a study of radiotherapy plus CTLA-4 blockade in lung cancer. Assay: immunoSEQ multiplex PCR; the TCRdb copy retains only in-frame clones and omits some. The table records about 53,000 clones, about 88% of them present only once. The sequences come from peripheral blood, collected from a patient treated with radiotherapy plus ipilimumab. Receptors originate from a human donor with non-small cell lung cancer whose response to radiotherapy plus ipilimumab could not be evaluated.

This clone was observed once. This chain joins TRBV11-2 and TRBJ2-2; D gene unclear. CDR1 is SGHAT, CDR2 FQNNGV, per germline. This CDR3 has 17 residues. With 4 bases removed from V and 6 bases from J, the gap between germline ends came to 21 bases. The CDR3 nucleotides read TGTGCCAGCAGCTCTAAATACGACATAGGCTATGCCGGGGAGCTGTTTTTT. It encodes CASSSKYDIGYAGELFF.

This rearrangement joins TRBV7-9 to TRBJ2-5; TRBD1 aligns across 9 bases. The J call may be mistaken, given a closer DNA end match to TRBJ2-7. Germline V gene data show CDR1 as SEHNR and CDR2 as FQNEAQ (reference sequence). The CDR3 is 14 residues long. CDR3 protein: CASSFWDRAHEQYF. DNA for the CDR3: TGTGCCAGCAGCTTTTGGGACAGGGCCCACGAGCAGTACTTC.

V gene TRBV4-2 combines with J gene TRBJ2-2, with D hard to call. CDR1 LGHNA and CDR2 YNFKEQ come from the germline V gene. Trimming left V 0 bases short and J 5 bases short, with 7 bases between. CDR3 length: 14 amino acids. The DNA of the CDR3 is TGTGCCAGCAGCCAAGATTGGGCGACCGGGGAGCTGTTTTTT. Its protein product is CASSQDWATGELFF.

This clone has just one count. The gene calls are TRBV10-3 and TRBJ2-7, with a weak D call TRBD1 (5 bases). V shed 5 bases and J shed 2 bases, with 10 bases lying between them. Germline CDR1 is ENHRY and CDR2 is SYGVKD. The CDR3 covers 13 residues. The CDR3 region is CAISPSDTYEQYF. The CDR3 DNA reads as TGTGCCATCAGTCCCTCGGACACCTACGAGCAGTACTTC.

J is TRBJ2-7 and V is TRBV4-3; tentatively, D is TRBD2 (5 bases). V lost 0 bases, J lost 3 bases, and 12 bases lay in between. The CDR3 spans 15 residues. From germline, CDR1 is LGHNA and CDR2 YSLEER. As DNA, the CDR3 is TGCGCCAGCAGCCAAGAGAGTAGCGACGGCTACGAGCAGTACTTC. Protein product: CASSQESSDGYEQYF.

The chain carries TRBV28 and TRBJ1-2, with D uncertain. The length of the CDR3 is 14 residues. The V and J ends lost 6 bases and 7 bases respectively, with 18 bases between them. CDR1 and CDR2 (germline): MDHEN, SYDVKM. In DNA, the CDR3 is TGTGCCAGCAGCGATGCGACGGGGTCGAGTGGCTACACCTTC. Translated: CASSDATGSSGYTF.

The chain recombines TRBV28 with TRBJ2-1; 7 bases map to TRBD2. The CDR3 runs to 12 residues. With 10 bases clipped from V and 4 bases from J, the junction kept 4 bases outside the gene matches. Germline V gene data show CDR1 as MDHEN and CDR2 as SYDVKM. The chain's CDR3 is CATAGAYNEQFF. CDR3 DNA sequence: TGTGCCACCGCGGGAGCTTACAATGAGCAGTTCTTC.

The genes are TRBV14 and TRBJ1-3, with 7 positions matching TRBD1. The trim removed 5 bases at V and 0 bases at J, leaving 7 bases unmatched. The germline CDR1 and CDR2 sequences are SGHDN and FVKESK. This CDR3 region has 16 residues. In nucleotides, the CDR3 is TGTGCCAGCAGCTTGGGACAGCCACTCTCTGGAAACACCATATATTTT. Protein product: CASSLGQPLSGNTIYF.

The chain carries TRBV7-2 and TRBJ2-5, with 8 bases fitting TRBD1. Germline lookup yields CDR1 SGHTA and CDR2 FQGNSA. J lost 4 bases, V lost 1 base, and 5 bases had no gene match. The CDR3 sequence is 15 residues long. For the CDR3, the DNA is TGTGCCAGCAGCTTAGGTGGCAGGGGGCGAGAGACCCAGTACTTC. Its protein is CASSLGGRGRETQYF.

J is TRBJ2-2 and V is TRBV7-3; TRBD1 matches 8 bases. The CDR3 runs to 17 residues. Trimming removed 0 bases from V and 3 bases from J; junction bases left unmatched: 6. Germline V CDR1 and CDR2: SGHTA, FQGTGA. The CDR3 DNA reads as TGTGCCAGCAGCTTAACGTCAACAGGGGGGTACACCGGGGAGCTGTTTTTT. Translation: CASSLTSTGGYTGELFF.

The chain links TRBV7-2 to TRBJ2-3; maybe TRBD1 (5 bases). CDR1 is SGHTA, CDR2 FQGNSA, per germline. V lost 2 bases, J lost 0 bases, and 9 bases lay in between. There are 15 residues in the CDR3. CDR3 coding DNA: TGTGCCAGCAGCTTAATCAGGGTCAGCACAGATACGCAGTATTTT. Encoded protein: CASSLIRVSTDTQYF. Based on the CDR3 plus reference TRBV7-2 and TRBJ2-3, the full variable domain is GAGVSQSPSNKVTEKGKDVELRCDPISGHTALYWYRQSLGQGLEFLIYFQGNSAPDKSGLPSDRFSAERTGGSVSTLTIQRTQQEDSAVYLCASSLIRVSTDTQYFGPGTRLTVL.

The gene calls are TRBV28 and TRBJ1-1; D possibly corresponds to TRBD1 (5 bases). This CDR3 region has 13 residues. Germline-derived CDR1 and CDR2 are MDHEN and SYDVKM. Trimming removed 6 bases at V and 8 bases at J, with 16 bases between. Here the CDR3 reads CASRIQGNGEAFF. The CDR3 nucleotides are TGTGCCAGCAGAATTCAGGGCAATGGGGAAGCTTTCTTT.

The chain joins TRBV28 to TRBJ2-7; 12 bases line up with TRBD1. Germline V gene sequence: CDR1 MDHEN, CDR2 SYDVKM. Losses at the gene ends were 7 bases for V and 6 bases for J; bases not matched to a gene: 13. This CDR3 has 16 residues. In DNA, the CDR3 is TGTGCCAGCACCTTACTGCCGGGACAGGGGGCGAGCGAGCAGTACTTC. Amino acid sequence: CASTLLPGQGASEQYF.

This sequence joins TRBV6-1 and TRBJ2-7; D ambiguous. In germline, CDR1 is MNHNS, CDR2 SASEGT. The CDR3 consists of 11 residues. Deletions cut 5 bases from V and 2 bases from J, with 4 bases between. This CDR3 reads CASSPAYEQYF. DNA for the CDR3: TGTGCCAGCAGTCCGGCCTACGAGCAGTACTTC.

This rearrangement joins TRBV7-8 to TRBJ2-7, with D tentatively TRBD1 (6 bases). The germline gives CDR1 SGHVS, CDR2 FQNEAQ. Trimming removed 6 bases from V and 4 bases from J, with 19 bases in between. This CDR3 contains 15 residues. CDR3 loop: CASRPLKQGRYEQYF. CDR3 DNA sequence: TGTGCCAGCAGACCCCTTAAACAGGGAAGGTACGAGCAGTACTTC.

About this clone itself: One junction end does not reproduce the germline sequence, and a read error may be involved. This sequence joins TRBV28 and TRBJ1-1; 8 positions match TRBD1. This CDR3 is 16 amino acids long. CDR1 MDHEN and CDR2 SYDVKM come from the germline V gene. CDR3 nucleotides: TGTGCCAGCATTTTAACGACAGGGGTCATGAACACTGAAGCTTTCTTT. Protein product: CASILTTGVMNTEAFF.

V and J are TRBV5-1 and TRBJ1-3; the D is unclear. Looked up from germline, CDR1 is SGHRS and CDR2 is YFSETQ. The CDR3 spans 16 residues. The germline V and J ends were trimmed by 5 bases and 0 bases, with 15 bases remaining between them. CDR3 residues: CASRYGSKSSGNTIYF. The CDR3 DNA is TGCGCCAGCAGGTACGGGTCCAAAAGCTCTGGAAACACCATATATTTT.

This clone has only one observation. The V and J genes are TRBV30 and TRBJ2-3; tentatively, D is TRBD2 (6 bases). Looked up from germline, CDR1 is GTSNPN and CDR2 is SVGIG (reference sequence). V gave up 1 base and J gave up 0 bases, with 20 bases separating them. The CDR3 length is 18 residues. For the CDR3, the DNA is TGTGCCTGGAGTGCGTTCGGAGGGGATTTTACTAGCACAGATACGCAGTATTTT. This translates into CAWSAFGGDFTSTDTQYF.

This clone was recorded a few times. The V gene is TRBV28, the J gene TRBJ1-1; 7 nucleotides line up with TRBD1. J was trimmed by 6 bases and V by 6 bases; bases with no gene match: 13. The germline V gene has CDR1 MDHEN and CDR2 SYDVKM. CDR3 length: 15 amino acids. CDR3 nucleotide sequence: TGTGCCAGCAGACTCCGGGACAGTTTTGTTTCTGAAGCTTTCTTT. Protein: CASRLRDSFVSEAFF.

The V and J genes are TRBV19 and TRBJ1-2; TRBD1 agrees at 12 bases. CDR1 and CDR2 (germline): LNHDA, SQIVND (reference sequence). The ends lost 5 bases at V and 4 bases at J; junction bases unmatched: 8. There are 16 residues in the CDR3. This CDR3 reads CASSSRDRGRGYGYTF. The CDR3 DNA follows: TGTGCCAGTAGTTCCCGGGACAGGGGGCGAGGCTATGGCTACACCTTC.

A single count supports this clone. The CDR3 here is CASSQSQGSYNEQFF. CDR3 nucleotide sequence: TGTGCCAGCAGCCAATCTCAGGGCAGCTACAATGAGCAGTTCTTC. The chain recombines TRBV9 with TRBJ2-1, with a tentative D call TRBD1 (5 bases). The CDR3 consists of 15 residues. Trimming removed 4 bases from V and 3 bases from J, with 14 bases in between. The germline V gene has CDR1 SGDLS and CDR2 YYNGEE.

CDR3 sequence (DNA): TGTGCCAGCAGCTTTGGGGGAGGTCAGCCCCAGCATTTT. Protein sequence: CASSFGGGQPQHF. The chain combines TRBV5-4 with TRBJ1-5, with a possible D match to TRBD1 (5 bases). Looked up from germline, CDR1 is SGHNT and CDR2 is YYREEE (reference sequence). Trimming pared 2 bases from V and 6 bases from J, leaving 9 bases between. The CDR3 loop spans 13 amino acids.

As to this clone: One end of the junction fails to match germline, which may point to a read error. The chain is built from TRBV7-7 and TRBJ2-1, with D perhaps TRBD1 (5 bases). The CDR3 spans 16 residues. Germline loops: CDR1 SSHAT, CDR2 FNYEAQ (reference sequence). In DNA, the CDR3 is TGTGCTAGCAGCTTCCGCCGTGACAGCGCCTACAATGAGCAGTTCTTC. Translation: CASSFRRDSAYNEQFF.

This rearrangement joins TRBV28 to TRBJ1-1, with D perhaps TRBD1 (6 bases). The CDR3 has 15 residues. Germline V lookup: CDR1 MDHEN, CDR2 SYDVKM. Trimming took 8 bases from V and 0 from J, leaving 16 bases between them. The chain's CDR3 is CASGSPGQMNTEAFF. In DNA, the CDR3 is TGTGCCAGCGGGTCCCCGGGACAAATGAACACTGAAGCTTTCTTT. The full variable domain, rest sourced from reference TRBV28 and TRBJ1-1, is DVKVTQSSRYLVKRTGEKVFLECVQDMDHENMFWYRQDPGLGLRLIYFSYDVKMKEKGDIPEGYSVSREKKERFSLILESASTNQTSMYLCASGSPGQMNTEAFFGQGTRLTVV.

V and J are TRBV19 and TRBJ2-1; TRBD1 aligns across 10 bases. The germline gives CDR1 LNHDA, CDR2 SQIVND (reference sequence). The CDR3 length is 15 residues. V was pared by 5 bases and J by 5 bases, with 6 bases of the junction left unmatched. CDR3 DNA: TGTGCCAGTAGTTCCGGGACAGGGGCCAACAATGAGCAGTTCTTC. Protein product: CASSSGTGANNEQFF.

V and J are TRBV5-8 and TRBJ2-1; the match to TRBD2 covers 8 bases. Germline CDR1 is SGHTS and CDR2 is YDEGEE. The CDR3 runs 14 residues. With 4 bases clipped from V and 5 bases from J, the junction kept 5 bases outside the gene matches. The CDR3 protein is CASSLTSGHNEQFF. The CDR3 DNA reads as TGTGCCAGCAGCCTTACTAGCGGACACAATGAGCAGTTCTTC.

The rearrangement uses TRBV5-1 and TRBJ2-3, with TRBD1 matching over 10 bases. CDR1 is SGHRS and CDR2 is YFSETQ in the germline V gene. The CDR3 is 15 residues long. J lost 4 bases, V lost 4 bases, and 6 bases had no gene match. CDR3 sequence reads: CASSPDRGLPDTQYF. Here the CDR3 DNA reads TGCGCCAGCAGCCCTGACAGGGGGCTCCCAGATACGCAGTATTTT.

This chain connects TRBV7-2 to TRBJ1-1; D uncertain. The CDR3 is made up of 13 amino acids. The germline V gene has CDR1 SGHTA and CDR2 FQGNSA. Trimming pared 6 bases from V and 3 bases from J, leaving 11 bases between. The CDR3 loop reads CASRLSAYTEAFF. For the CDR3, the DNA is TGTGCCAGCAGACTCTCAGCGTACACTGAAGCTTTCTTT.

This chain's CDR3 is CASSPATGYSNQPQHF. The CDR3, as DNA: TGTGCCAGCAGCCCAGCGACAGGGTATAGCAATCAGCCCCAGCATTTT. V and J are TRBV7-8 and TRBJ1-5; 7 nucleotides match TRBD1. The CDR3 contains 16 residues. Losses at the gene ends were 5 bases for V and 0 bases for J; bases not matched to a gene: 7. The germline V gene encodes CDR1 SGHVS and CDR2 FQNEAQ.